Shown below are 30 T cell receptor beta chains from a single sample sequenced in a study of vaccination and CD4 T cells after COVID-19. These receptors have no identified antigens. Indicated treatment: roughly ten-day PBMC culture with coronavirus spike peptide pools or control peptides (ViraFEST assay). The Oncomine TCR Beta short-read assay generated sequence data from the DNA of cultured CD4+ T cells. TCRdb used MiXCR to reprocess the PCR reads, holding one entry per CDR3 protein. The sample records 9,500 to 15,000 distinct CDR3 sequences, about 30% being singletons. The sequenced sample was CD4+ T cells from blood, cultured in vitro, obtained after SARS-CoV-2 vaccination. The receptors come from a human donor who had recovered from COVID-19.

The rearrangement links TRBV7-9 to TRBJ1-2; the D is unclear. The CDR3 is 14 amino acids. V lost 5 bases to trimming and J lost 7 bases, with 17 bases between them. Germline loops: CDR1 SEHNR, CDR2 FQNEAQ (reference sequence). The CDR3 protein is CASSAPPGGFGYTF. The CDR3 nucleotides read TGTGCCAGCAGCGCACCCCCAGGAGGGTTTGGCTACACCTTC.

The chain joins TRBV20-1 to TRBJ2-5, with 7 bases matching TRBD2. Germline trimming cut 4 bases from V and 5 bases from J; bases unmatched to any gene: 4. This CDR3 is 12 amino acids long. Germline V gene lookup returns CDR1 DFQATT and CDR2 SNEGSKA (reference sequence). CDR3 DNA: TGCAGTGCTACGAGCGGGACGGAGACCCAGTACTTC. Translation: CSATSGTETQYF.

This clonotype has a handful of counts. This rearrangement joins TRBV21-1 to TRBJ1-1; the table names TRBD1, a call not compared with the DNA. TRBV21-1 constitutes a pseudogene. The CDR3 runs to 17 residues. The DNA of the CDR3 is TGTGCCAGCAGCAAAGTTAACAGGCCACGATTGAACACTGAAGCTTTCTTT. Translated: CASSKVNRPRLNTEAFF.

The V call is TRBV5-5, the J call TRBJ2-7, with 7 nucleotides matching TRBD2. Germline trimming cut 4 bases from V and 7 bases from J; bases unmatched to any gene: 14. The CDR3 is 15 amino acids. Germline lookup yields CDR1 SGHKS and CDR2 YYEKEE (reference sequence). CDR3 protein: CASSRDRDYPREQYF. CDR3 coding DNA: TGTGCCAGCAGCCGCGACCGGGACTACCCTCGGGAGCAGTACTTC.

This rearrangement joins TRBV27 to TRBJ1-3; D unclear. The CDR3 loop spans 13 amino acids. The V gene lost 1 base and the J gene lost 0 bases, with 1 base spanning the gap. Per the germline V gene, CDR1 is MNHEY and CDR2 is SMNVEV (reference sequence). The CDR3 nucleotides read TGTGCCAGCAGTTTATACTCTGGAAACACCATATATTTT. Translated: CASSLYSGNTIYF.

The rearrangement links TRBV6-1 to TRBJ1-3; 7 bases agree with TRBD1. The CDR3 has 16 residues. The ends lost 6 bases at V and 0 bases at J; junction bases unmatched: 8. CDR1 is MNHNS, CDR2 SASEGT, per germline. Here the CDR3 DNA reads TGTGCCAGCAGAGCTACACAGGGGCGCTCTGGAAACACCATATATTTT. Translating gives CASRATQGRSGNTIYF.

This chain links TRBV4-3 with TRBJ1-1, with D perhaps matching TRBD1 (6 bases). Germline-derived CDR1 and CDR2 are LGHNA and YSLEER. Trimming took 1 base from V and 2 from J, leaving 8 bases between them. The CDR3 contains 14 residues. This CDR3 reads CASSQGGGNTEAFF. CDR3 DNA sequence: TGCGCCAGCAGCCAAGGGGGGGGCAACACTGAAGCTTTCTTT.

The chain is built from TRBV20-1 and TRBJ2-2; D is possibly TRBD2 (5 bases). With 1 base removed from V and 0 bases from J, the gap between germline ends came to 9 bases. The germline V gene has CDR1 DFQATT and CDR2 SNEGSKA (reference sequence). The CDR3 has 15 residues. The CDR3 bases are TGCAGTGCTAGAGCTTCTAGCCCGAACACCGGGGAGCTGTTTTTT. Its protein is CSARASSPNTGELFF.

The chain recombines TRBV12-3 or TRBV12-4 with TRBJ2-5; a weak D match, TRBD1 (6 bases). The V end lost 5 bases, the J end lost 2 bases, and 15 bases lay between the germline ends. The CDR3 contains 15 residues. In DNA form, the CDR3 reads TGTGCCAGCAGTCTCTCAGGGGCTCATCAAGAGACCCAGTACTTC. Amino acid sequence: CASSLSGAHQETQYF.

V usage is TRBV6-2 or TRBV6-3 and J usage is TRBJ2-1; TRBD1 matches 8 bases. In germline, CDR1 is MNHEY, CDR2 SVGEGT. V was pared by 5 bases and J by 7 bases, with 10 bases of the junction left unmatched. The CDR3 is made up of 15 amino acids. The CDR3 loop is CASSRRTGPRNEQFF. The CDR3 nucleotides are TGTGCCAGCAGTCGCCGGACAGGGCCGAGGAATGAGCAGTTCTTC.

This chain connects TRBV12-3 or TRBV12-4 to TRBJ1-1, with 9 positions matching TRBD1. Trimming removed 3 bases from V and 5 bases from J; junction bases left unmatched: 7. The CDR3 is 15 residues long. The CDR3 sequence is CASSFPLGTGTEAFF. The CDR3 DNA is TGTGCCAGCAGTTTTCCCCTCGGGACAGGGACTGAAGCTTTCTTT.

This clonotype was recorded a few times. The rearrangement joins TRBV24-1 to TRBJ2-7; the match to TRBD1 covers 7 bases. This CDR3 has 13 residues. CDR1 is KGHDR and CDR2 is SFDVKD in the germline V gene. The J segment lost 4 bases and the V segment lost 10 bases, leaving 9 bases of the junction unmatched. The CDR3 DNA follows: TGTGCCACTCGCAGGGGGACAACTTACGAGCAGTACTTC. It codes for CATRRGTTYEQYF.

The V call is TRBV5-1, the J call TRBJ2-5, with 7 nucleotides matching TRBD2. This CDR3 region has 15 residues. V lost 4 bases and J lost 4; bases outside the gene matches: 10. Germline V CDR1 and CDR2: SGHRS, YFSETQ. The chain's CDR3 is CASSPGAGVGETQYF. CDR3 bases: TGCGCCAGCAGCCCCGGGGCGGGGGTTGGAGAGACCCAGTACTTC.

The rearrangement links TRBV2 to TRBJ2-7; D perhaps matches TRBD2 (5 bases). The ends were cut back, 4 bases at V and 3 bases at J, with 22 bases in the middle. CDR1 is SNHLY, CDR2 FYNNEI, per germline. The CDR3 runs to 17 residues. CDR3 sequence: CASSGAAGGGGGYEQYF. CDR3 DNA sequence: TGTGCCAGCAGTGGAGCCGCGGGTGGCGGAGGAGGCTACGAGCAGTACTTC.

This clonotype was detected a few times. The chain carries TRBV4-2 and TRBJ1-2, with 7 bases aligning to TRBD1. The junction had 16 bases not matched to a gene; V was cut back by 0 bases and J by 6 bases. From germline, CDR1 is LGHNA and CDR2 YNFKEQ. This CDR3 is 18 amino acids long. In DNA form, the CDR3 reads TGTGCCAGCAGCCAAGACGCGGCAGGGGGGCGCCCCTGGGATGGCTACACCTTC. As protein: CASSQDAAGGRPWDGYTF.

On this clonotype: Mismatch with germline at one junction end may stem from a read error. The chain uses TRBV20-1 and TRBJ2-1; 7 bases are shared with TRBD2. CDR3 length: 12 residues. Germline CDR1 reads DFQATT; CDR2 reads SNEGSKA (reference sequence). The CDR3 loop reads CSTSETYNEQFF. The CDR3 nucleotides read TGCAGTACTAGCGAAACCTACAATGAGCAGTTCTTC.

The CDR3 reads CASRLGGAGGGKPYEQYF. In nucleotides, the CDR3 is TGTGCAAGTCGCTTAGGGGGAGCAGGGGGTGGAAAGCCCTACGAGCAGTACTTC. The chain links TRBV12-2 to TRBJ2-7; TRBD1 reflects the table's D call only, with no check against the DNA. TRBV12-2 is given as a pseudogene. There are 18 residues in the CDR3.

This clonotype occurred a few times. The V and J genes are TRBV6-2 or TRBV6-3 and TRBJ2-1, with D possibly matching TRBD2 (5 bases). V was cut by 3 bases and J by 7 bases, with 16 bases left in between. Looked up from germline, CDR1 is MNHEY and CDR2 is SVGEGT. This CDR3 comprises 15 residues. CDR3 nucleotide sequence: TGTGCCAGCAGTTATCGTGTGATAGGAGGAAATGAGCAGTTCTTC. Translated, it gives CASSYRVIGGNEQFF.

This clonotype was counted between two and nine times. V is TRBV20-1 and J is TRBJ2-7, with D possibly called TRBD1 or TRBD2 (5 bases each). This CDR3 contains 14 residues. Trimming removed 5 bases at V and 3 bases at J, with 17 bases between. Looked up from germline, CDR1 is DFQATT and CDR2 is SNEGSKA (reference sequence). For the CDR3, the DNA is TGCAGTGCTCCCCTACCTTTGGGGGTCTACGAGCAGTACTTC. It yields the protein CSAPLPLGVYEQYF.

Relative to its sample, this clonotype is medium-sized. This sequence joins TRBV27 and TRBJ2-2; the D gene could be TRBD1 or TRBD2 (5 bases each). The CDR3 contains 15 residues. Germline assignment: CDR1 MNHEY and CDR2 SMNVEV (reference sequence). Deletions cut 6 bases from V and 3 bases from J, with 14 bases between. The CDR3 DNA is TGTGCCAGCAGCCTCCGGGGCCAGGACACCGGGGAGCTGTTTTTT. Translating gives CASSLRGQDTGELFF.

This clonotype was seen a few times. This chain links TRBV15 with TRBJ2-1; a possible D gene is TRBD2 (7 bases). Germline CDR1 LNHNV, CDR2 YYDKDF (reference sequence). CDR3 length: 14 amino acids. Trimming took off 6 bases at V and 9 bases at J, with 18 bases between the two ends. Written as DNA, the CDR3 is TGTGCCACCAGTTCGGGGGGCGCGGAGGGTGAGCAGTTCTTC. It codes for CATSSGGAEGEQFF.

The chain uses TRBV4-2 and TRBJ2-5, with 7 bases identical to TRBD2. The CDR3 loop spans 14 amino acids. V shed 0 bases and J 5 bases; nucleotides not matched to a gene: 3. Per germline, CDR1 LGHNA and CDR2 YNFKEQ. CDR3 nucleotide sequence: TGTGCCAGCAGCCAAGATCGGCGGGGGGAGACCCAGTACTTC. Its translation: CASSQDRRGETQYF.

The V and J genes are TRBV19 and TRBJ2-3; 9 nucleotides line up with TRBD1. The trim removed 6 bases at V and 3 bases at J, leaving 13 bases unmatched. The germline CDR1 and CDR2 sequences are LNHDA and SQIVND (reference sequence). The CDR3 has 17 residues. The CDR3 loop is CASREGRYRGHTDTQYF. CDR3 in DNA: TGTGCCAGTAGGGAAGGACGTTACAGGGGGCATACAGATACGCAGTATTTT. The full variable domain, in which reference TRBV19 and TRBJ2-3 provide the parts outside the CDR3, is DGGITQSPKYLFRKEGQNVTLSCEQNLNHDAMYWYRQDPGQGLRLIYYSQIVNDFQKGDIAEGYSVSREKKESFPLTVTSAQKNPTAFYLCASREGRYRGHTDTQYFGPGTRLTVL.

By share, this clonotype ranks as medium-sized. The V call is TRBV2, the J call TRBJ2-1, with 16 bases lining up with TRBD2. Germline CDR1 and CDR2: SNHLY and FYNNEI. The CDR3 is 15 amino acids. The V gene end was trimmed by 6 bases and the J gene end by 7 bases; junction bases not matched to a gene: 3. CDR3 nucleotides: TGTGCCAGCAGGGGACTAGCGGGAGGGCGGAATGAGCAGTTCTTC. This codes for CASRGLAGGRNEQFF. Using reference TRBV2 and TRBJ2-1 for the parts outside the CDR3, the full variable domain is EPEVTQTPSHQVTQMGQEVILRCVPISNHLYFYWYRQILGQKVEFLVSFYNNEISEKSEIFDDQFSVERPDGSNFTLKIRSTKLEDSAMYFCASRGLAGGRNEQFFGPGTRLTVL.

This clonotype was detected a few times. The rearrangement joins TRBV20-1 to TRBJ2-4, with D perhaps assigned TRBD1 or TRBD2 (6 bases each). Trimming pared 1 base from V and 9 bases from J, leaving 10 bases between. CDR1 DFQATT and CDR2 SNEGSKA come from the germline V gene (reference sequence). The CDR3 runs to 12 residues. The CDR3 region has the DNA TGCAGTGCTAGAGGCGGAGGGGGCATTCAGTACTTC. This sequence encodes CSARGGGGIQYF.

The rearrangement links TRBV28 to TRBJ2-6, with D possibly being TRBD2 (7 bases). The CDR3 has 19 residues. Trimming removed 3 bases from V and 0 bases from J, with 18 bases in between. Germline loops: CDR1 MDHEN, CDR2 SYDVKM. CDR3 sequence reads: CASSFPWGGHSSGANVLTF. The CDR3 nucleotides are TGTGCCAGCAGTTTCCCTTGGGGGGGGCACTCCTCTGGGGCCAACGTCCTGACTTTC.

The rearrangement joins TRBV4-3 to TRBJ2-4, with 10 positions matching TRBD2. The CDR3 consists of 16 residues. CDR1 LGHNA and CDR2 YSLEER come from the germline V gene. V shed 4 bases and J 1 base; nucleotides not matched to a gene: 4. As DNA, the CDR3 is TGCGCCAGCAGCCCAAGCGGGAGGGTTGCCAAAAACATTCAGTACTTC. Amino acids: CASSPSGRVAKNIQYF.

The genes are TRBV4-1 and TRBJ2-2, with D tentatively TRBD1 (6 bases). Trimming shortened V by 3 bases and J by 8 bases, and 22 bases separated the two germline ends. The CDR3 spans 17 residues. Germline-derived CDR1 and CDR2 are MGHRA and YSYEKL. CDR3 in DNA: TGCGCCAGCAGCCACCCCGGACAGTCTCCTCAAACTGGGGAGCTGTTTTTT. Amino acids: CASSHPGQSPQTGELFF.

Only a few counts were recorded for this clonotype. This chain joins TRBV28 and TRBJ2-3, with TRBD2 matching 8 bases. The J segment lost 4 bases and the V segment lost 6 bases, leaving 9 bases of the junction unmatched. In germline, CDR1 is MDHEN, CDR2 SYDVKM. The CDR3 has 15 residues. The CDR3 bases are TGTGCCAGCAGCCCAGCGGGGGCTCAGGCAGATACGCAGTATTTT. It is translated as CASSPAGAQADTQYF.

This clonotype was observed a few times. Written as DNA, the CDR3 is TGCGCCAGCAGTCAAGCGGGACCTAGCACAGATACGCAGTATTTT. This sequence encodes CASSQAGPSTDTQYF. The chain joins TRBV23-1 to TRBJ2-3; D is perhaps TRBD2 (6 bases). TRBV23-1 is known as an ORF, though its function is uncertain. This CDR3 contains 15 residues. Trimming took off 2 bases at V and 0 bases at J, with 9 bases between the two ends.